This T cell receptor (beta chain) is from a study of shared clonotypes between healthy human individuals. Findings of the study overall: Clonotypes that were shared across a handful of donors made up around 5% of naive CD4 clonotypes.

Germline assignment: CDR1 MNHEY and CDR2 SVGAGI. CDR3 length: 14 residues. Trimming pared 5 bases from V and 6 bases from J, leaving 14 bases between. The naive CD8 subset, CD45RO-negative cells positively selected for CCR7, excluded terminally differentiated effector memory CD45RA+ cells. For this clone: Its target is unknown.

Libraries were prepared by immunoSEQ multiplex PCR; TCRdb keeps only in-frame clonotypes and omits some of them. Of about 580,000 clones listed, roughly 98% are singletons. The sample taken for sequencing was naive CD8+ T cells sorted from blood. The TCR was taken from a man aged 25-45 years in good health. The rearrangement links TRBV6-5 to TRBJ1-5; D might be TRBD1 (5 bases). The chain's CDR3 is CASSPAGRFQPQHF. The CDR3 DNA reads as TGTGCCAGCAGTCCGGCAGGGCGGTTTCAGCCCCAGCATTTT.